The following is a TCR beta chain sequence with its context. Which antigen it targets is not known. No per-base quality is available; no much larger clone lies one base away. The CDR3 regions of human TCRbeta chains were analyzed by immunosequencing. The source study handled its data this way. TCRs in the repertoires were compared against a reference library of SARS-CoV-2-specific TCRs that had been generated with the MIRA antigen-specificity platform. Breadth meant the fraction of unique TCRs that were SARS-CoV-2-associated, whereas depth meant the fraction of total T cells that were SARS-CoV-2-associated. Using the MIRA data, every spike-specific TCR was mapped to the spike region that the TCR reacted to and assigned to either a CD4 or a CD8 class. Log10-transformed breadth and depth values were compared by one-way ANOVA with Sidak's multiple comparisons tests. TCRdb holds this immuneACCESS table with in-frame rearrangements only. Some clones are missing; in checked studies, unresolved V genes explain under half, and the rest has no known cause. Clone size and the V and J calls come from that table; the DNA yielded D and trimming. The table for this sample lists about 130,000 clones; about 90% of them were counted only once. About 9.4% of the sample is in the top ten clones.

Taken with the paper, the label for time point translates to: baseline before first vaccination. Vaccinee samples were obtained from the UK trials COV001 and COV002, which included a single-blind randomized controlled phase 2/3 trial of AZD1222 (ChAdOx1 nCoV-19) in healthy adults. For TCRbeta chain sequencing, PBMC samples from trial participants were taken at day 0 and at day 28 after the second dose. This sample is drawn from a study of T cell responses to AZD1222 COVID-19 vaccine (dated by TCRdb to the early 2020s). With respect to the entire study: AZD1222 recipients with second doses at about 4 weeks or about 12 weeks were pooled, because spike-specific TCR depth and breadth did not differ between schedules. Trial participants were enrolled into age subgroups of 18-55, 56-69 and 70-plus years, which contained roughly 150, 30 and 60 TCR-sequenced participants, respectively. TCR sequencing covered more than 230 trial participants: 200 to 220 given two doses of AZD1222 and 26 given two doses of MenACWY control vaccine.

Results and caveats for the whole study, not just this receptor: After two AZD1222 doses, both the breadth and the depth of spike-specific TCRs were significantly higher than at day 0 and than in MenACWY recipients. CD4 TCRs associated with the vaccine covered the entire spike protein, and the dominant responses were in regions 160-218 and 743-854. Conclusions about previously exposed vaccinees are limited because only six or seven AZD1222 recipients were SARS-CoV-2 seropositive at baseline. The 56-69-year group was small, and its depth increase did not reach significance, likely because of low power. Because no day 14 peak-response samples were available, repertoires were characterized only after the peak T cell response. Reportedly, almost half of the unique spike-specific TCRs recognized epitopes lying outside the regions that are mutated in the B.1.351 and B.1.1.7 variants. Participants were mostly white British, with more females than males. The authors suggested clonal diversity may have been underestimated.

The origin of this receptor is an adult in good health. This sample comprised peripheral blood, obtained on day 0 of AZD1222 vaccination.

The CDR3 protein sequence reads: CASSLEVRGPYGYTF. In nucleotides, the sequence is TGTGCCAGCAGCTTGGAGGTTCGGGGCCCCTATGGCTACACCTTC. The rearranged chain carries TRBV5-6 and TRBJ1-2; the D segment could be TRBD1, given 5 matching bases. The trim is 0 bases for V and 4 bases for J, with a gap of 13 bases between the germline ends. The germline V gene specifies SGHDT as CDR1 and YYEEEE as CDR2. The CDR3 spans 15 residues, from the cysteine through the phenylalanine. Of the read, only the CDR3 DNA is kept; its 45 bases are in frame from base 1.